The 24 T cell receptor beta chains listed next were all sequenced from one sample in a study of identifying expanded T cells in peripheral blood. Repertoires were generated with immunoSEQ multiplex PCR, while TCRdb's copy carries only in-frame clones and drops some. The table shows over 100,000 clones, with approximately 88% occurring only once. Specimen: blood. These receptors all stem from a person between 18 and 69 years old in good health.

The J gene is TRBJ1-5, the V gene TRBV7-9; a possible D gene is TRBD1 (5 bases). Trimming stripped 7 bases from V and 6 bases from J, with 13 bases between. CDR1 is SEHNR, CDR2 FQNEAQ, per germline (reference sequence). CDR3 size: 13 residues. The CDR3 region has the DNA TGTGCCAGCACGCAGGGAAGGGGTCAGCCCCAGCATTTT. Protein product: CASTQGRGQPQHF.

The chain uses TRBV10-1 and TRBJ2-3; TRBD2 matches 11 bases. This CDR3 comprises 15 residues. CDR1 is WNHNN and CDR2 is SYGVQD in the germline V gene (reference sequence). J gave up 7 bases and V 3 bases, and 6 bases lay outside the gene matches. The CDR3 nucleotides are TGCGCCAGCAGTGAAGCTCTAGCGGGAGGTAATACGCAGTATTTT. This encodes CASSEALAGGNTQYF.

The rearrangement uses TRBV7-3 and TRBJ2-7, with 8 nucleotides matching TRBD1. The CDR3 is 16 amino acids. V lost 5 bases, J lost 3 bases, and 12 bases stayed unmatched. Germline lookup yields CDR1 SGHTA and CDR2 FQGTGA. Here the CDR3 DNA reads TGTGCCAGCAGCGCTAACGCGCCAGGGGGCCTCTACGAGCAGTACTTC. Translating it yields CASSANAPGGLYEQYF.

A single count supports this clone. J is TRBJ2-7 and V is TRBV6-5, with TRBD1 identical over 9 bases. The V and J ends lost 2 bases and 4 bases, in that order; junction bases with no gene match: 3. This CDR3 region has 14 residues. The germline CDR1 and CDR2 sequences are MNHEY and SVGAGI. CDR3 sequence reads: CASSYDRGGYEQYF. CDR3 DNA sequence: TGTGCCAGCAGTTACGACAGGGGGGGGTACGAGCAGTACTTC.

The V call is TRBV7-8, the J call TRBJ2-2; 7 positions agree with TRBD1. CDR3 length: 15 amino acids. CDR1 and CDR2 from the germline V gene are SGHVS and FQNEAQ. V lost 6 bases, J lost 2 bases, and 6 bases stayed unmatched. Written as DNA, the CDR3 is TGTGCCAGCAGACCCGGGACAGTTAACACCGGGGAGCTGTTTTTT. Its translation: CASRPGTVNTGELFF. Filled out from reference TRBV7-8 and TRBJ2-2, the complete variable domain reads GAGVSQSPRYKVAKRGQDVALRCDPISGHVSLFWYQQALGQGPEFLTYFQNEAQLDKSGLPSDRFFAERPEGSVSTLKIQRTQQEDSAVYLCASRPGTVNTGELFFGEGSRLTVL.

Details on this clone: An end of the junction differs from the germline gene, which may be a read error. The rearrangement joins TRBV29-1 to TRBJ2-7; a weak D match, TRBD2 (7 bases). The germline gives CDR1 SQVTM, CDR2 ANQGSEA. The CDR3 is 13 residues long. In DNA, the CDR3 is TGCAGCGCCCCTAGGGGGGGGGTCGCTCCTACGAACTTC. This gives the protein CSAPRGGVAPTNF.

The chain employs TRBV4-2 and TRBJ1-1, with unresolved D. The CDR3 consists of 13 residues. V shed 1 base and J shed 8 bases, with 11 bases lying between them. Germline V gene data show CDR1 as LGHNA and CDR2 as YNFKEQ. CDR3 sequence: CASSQVENREAFF. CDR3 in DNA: TGTGCCAGCAGCCAAGTGGAGAATCGGGAAGCTTTCTTT.

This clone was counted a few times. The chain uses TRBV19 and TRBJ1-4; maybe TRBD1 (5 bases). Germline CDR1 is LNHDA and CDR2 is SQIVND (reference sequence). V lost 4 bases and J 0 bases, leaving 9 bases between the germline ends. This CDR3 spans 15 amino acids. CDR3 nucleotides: TGTGCCAGTAGTACTGCAGGGACAACTAATGAAAAACTGTTTTTT. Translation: CASSTAGTTNEKLFF.

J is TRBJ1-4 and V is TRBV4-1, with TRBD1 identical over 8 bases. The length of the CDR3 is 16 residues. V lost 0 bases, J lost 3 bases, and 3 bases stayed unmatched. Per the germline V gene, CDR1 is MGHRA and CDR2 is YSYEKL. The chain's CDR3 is CASSQDRGPPNEKLFF. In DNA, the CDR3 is TGCGCCAGCAGCCAAGACAGGGGGCCCCCTAATGAAAAACTGTTTTTT.

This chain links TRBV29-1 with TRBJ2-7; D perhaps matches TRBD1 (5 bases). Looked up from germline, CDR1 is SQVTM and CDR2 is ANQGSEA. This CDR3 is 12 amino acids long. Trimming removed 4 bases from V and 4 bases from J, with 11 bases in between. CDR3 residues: CSVAQGTYEQYF. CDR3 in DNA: TGCAGCGTTGCCCAGGGTACGTACGAGCAGTACTTC.

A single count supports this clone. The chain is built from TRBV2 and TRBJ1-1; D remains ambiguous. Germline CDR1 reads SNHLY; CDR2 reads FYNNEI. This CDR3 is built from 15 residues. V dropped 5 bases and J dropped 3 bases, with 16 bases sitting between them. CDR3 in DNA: TGTGCCAGCAGTCCCCGGGCGGGGAGGGACACTGAAGCTTTCTTT. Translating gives CASSPRAGRDTEAFF.

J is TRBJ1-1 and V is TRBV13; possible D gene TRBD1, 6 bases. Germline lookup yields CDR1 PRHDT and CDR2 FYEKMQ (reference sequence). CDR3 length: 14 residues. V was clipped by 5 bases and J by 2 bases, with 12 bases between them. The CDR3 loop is CASSRRTENTEAFF. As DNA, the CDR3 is TGTGCCAGCAGCAGACGGACAGAAAACACTGAAGCTTTCTTT.

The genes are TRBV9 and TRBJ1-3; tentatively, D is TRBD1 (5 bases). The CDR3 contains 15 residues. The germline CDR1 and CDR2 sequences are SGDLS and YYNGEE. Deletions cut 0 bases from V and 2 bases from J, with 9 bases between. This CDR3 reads CASSVAPGPGNTIYF. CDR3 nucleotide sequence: TGTGCCAGCAGCGTAGCGCCAGGGCCTGGAAACACCATATATTTT.

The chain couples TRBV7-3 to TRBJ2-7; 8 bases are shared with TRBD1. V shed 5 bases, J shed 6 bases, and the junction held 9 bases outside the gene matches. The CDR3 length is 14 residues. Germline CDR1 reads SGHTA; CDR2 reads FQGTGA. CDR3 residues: CASSISGTGFEQYF. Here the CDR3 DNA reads TGTGCCAGCAGCATTTCCGGGACAGGCTTCGAGCAGTACTTC. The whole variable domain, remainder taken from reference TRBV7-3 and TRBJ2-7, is GAGVSQTPSNKVTEKGKYVELRCDPISGHTALYWYRQSLGQGPEFLIYFQGTGAADDSGLPNDRFFAVRPEGSVSTLKIQRTERGDSAVYLCASSISGTGFEQYFGPGTRLTVT.

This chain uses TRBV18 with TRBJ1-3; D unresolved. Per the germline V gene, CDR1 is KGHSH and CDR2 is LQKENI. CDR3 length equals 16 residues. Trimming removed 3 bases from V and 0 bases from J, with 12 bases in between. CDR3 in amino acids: CASSPFDGGSGNTIYF. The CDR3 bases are TGTGCCAGCTCACCGTTCGACGGTGGCTCTGGAAACACCATATATTTT.

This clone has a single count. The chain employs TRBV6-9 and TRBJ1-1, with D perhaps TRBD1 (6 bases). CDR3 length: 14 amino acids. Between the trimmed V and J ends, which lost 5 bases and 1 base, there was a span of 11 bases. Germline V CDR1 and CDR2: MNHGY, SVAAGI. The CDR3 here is CASSTRQANTEAFF. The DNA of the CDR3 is TGTGCCAGCAGTACCAGACAGGCGAACACTGAAGCTTTCTTT.

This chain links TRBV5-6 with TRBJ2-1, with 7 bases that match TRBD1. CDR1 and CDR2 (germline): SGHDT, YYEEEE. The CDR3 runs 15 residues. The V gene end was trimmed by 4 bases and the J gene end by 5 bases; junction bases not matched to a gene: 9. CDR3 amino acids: CASSPSGQPDNEQFF. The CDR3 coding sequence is TGTGCCAGCAGCCCCTCGGGACAGCCCGACAATGAGCAGTTCTTC.

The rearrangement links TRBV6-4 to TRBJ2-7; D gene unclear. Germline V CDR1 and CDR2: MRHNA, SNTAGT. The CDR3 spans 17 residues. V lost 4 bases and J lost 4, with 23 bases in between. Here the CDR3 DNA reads TGTGCCAGCAGTGGCGGCTGGGCCATGGAGAAGGGATACGAGCAGTACTTC. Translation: CASSGGWAMEKGYEQYF.

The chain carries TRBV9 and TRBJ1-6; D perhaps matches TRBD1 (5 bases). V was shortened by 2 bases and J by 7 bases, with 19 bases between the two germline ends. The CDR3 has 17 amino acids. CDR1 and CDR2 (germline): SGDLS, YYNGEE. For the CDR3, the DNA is TGTGCCAGCAGCGTCTTGGGAGACAGTCCGCTCAATTCACCCCTCCACTTT. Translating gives CASSVLGDSPLNSPLHF.

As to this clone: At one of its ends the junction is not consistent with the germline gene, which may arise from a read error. The CDR3 sequence is CASSLAGADTQYF. CDR3 nucleotide sequence: TGTGCCAGCAGCCTAGCGGGGGCCGATACGCAGTATTTT. J is TRBJ2-3 and V is TRBV7-6; 10 positions agree with TRBD2. The CDR3 covers 13 residues. The germline V gene encodes CDR1 SGHVS and CDR2 FNYEAQ. The full variable domain, with the rest looked up from reference TRBV7-6 and TRBJ2-3, is GAGVSQSPRYKVTKRGQDVALRCDPISGHVSLYWYRQALGQGPEFLTYFNYEAQQDKSGLPNDRFSAERPEGSISTLTIQRTEQRDSAMYRCASSLAGADTQYFGPGTRLTVL.

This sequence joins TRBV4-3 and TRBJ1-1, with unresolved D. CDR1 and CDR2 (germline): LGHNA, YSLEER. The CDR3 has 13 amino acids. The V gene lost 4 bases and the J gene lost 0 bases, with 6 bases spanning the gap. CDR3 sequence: CASSRIMNTEAFF. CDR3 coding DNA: TGCGCCAGCAGCCGAATCATGAACACTGAAGCTTTCTTT.

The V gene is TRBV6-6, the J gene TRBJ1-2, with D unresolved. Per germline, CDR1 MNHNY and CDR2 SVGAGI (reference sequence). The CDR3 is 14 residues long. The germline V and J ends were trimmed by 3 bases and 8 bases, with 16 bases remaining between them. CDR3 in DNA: TGTGCCAGCAGTTATGCCCCACGGGGTTCGGGCTACACCTTC. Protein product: CASSYAPRGSGYTF.

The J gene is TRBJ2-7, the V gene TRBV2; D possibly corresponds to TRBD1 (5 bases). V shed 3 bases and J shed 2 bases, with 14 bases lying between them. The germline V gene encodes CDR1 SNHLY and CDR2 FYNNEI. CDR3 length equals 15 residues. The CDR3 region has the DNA TGTGCCAGCAGTGATCTTGGGGCAAAACCCTACGAGCAGTACTTC. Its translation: CASSDLGAKPYEQYF.

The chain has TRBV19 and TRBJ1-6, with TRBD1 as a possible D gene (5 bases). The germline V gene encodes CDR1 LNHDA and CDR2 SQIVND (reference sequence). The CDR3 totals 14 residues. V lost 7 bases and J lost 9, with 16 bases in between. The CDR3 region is CASNYGRVGSPLHF. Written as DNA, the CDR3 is TGTGCCAGTAATTACGGCAGGGTGGGTTCACCCCTCCACTTT. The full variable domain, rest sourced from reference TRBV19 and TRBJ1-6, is DGGITQSPKYLFRKEGQNVTLSCEQNLNHDAMYWYRQDPGQGLRLIYYSQIVNDFQKGDIAEGYSVSREKKESFPLTVTSAQKNPTAFYLCASNYGRVGSPLHFGNGTRLTVT.